The 6 T cell receptor beta chains in this list originate from one sample, sequenced in a study of blood T cell repertoires in COVID-19. Clones were read by immunoSEQ multiplex PCR, and TCRdb kept only the in-frame ones, dropping some. The sample consists of some 120,000 clones, roughly 84% of them appearing once. Material: peripheral blood. The receptors were sampled from a woman aged 25 to 39 who had recovered from COVID-19.

This chain joins TRBV4-2 and TRBJ1-1, with D tentatively TRBD1 (6 bases). The V gene lost 0 bases and the J gene lost 6 bases, with 8 bases spanning the gap. This CDR3 has 13 residues. The germline gives CDR1 LGHNA, CDR2 YNFKEQ. The CDR3 spells CASSQEKGAEAFF. CDR3 DNA sequence: TGTGCCAGCAGCCAAGAGAAGGGGGCTGAAGCTTTCTTT.

The chain carries TRBV7-2 and TRBJ1-2; unclear D gene. V was cut by 11 bases and J by 5 bases, with 18 bases left in between. The germline V gene has CDR1 SGHTA and CDR2 FQGNSA. CDR3 length: 13 amino acids. The CDR3 DNA reads as TGTGCCGGGCAGGCCAGCCTATGGTATGGCTACACCTTC. The encoded protein is CAGQASLWYGYTF.

The chain joins TRBV5-1 to TRBJ2-1; 7 bases agree with TRBD2. This CDR3 is 15 amino acids long. The V segment lost 4 bases and the J segment 3 bases; nucleotides outside the gene matches: 7. Germline V gives CDR1 SGHRS, CDR2 YFSETQ. The CDR3 loop reads CASSLGEGNYNEQFF. CDR3 sequence (DNA): TGCGCCAGCAGCCTCGGGGAGGGCAACTACAATGAGCAGTTCTTC.

The CDR3 DNA reads TGTGCCAGCAGCCAACCCCGGGAGGAGACCCAGTACTTC. Translation: CASSQPREETQYF. V gene TRBV3-1 (or the pseudogene TRBV3-2) combines with J gene TRBJ2-5, with a tentative D call TRBD2 (6 bases). The V end lost 2 bases, the J end lost 5 bases, and 9 bases lay between the germline ends. CDR3 length: 13 residues. Germline CDR1 is LGHDT and CDR2 is YNNKEL (reference sequence).

The chain couples TRBV3-1 (or the pseudogene TRBV3-2) to TRBJ2-7, with 7 bases aligning to TRBD1. J gave up 2 bases and V 1 base, and 11 bases lay outside the gene matches. The CDR3 has 17 amino acids. Looked up from germline, CDR1 is LGHDT and CDR2 is YNNKEL (reference sequence). This CDR3 is CASSQGDWTGKAYEQYF. The CDR3 bases are TGTGCCAGCAGCCAAGGTGATTGGACAGGTAAAGCCTACGAGCAGTACTTC.

The V call is TRBV5-1, the J call TRBJ2-3, with D unclear. In germline, CDR1 is SGHRS, CDR2 YFSETQ. With 2 bases removed from V and 4 bases from J, the gap between germline ends came to 8 bases. The CDR3 sequence is 13 residues long. This CDR3 is CASSLILADTQYF. The CDR3 DNA reads TGCGCCAGCAGCTTAATTCTCGCAGATACGCAGTATTTT.